These T cell receptor beta chains were read from a single sample in a study of T cell responses to AZD1222 COVID-19 vaccine. The protocol was immunoSEQ multiplex PCR, while the TCRdb copy is restricted to in-frame clones and leaves out a portion. The data contain 90,000 to 130,000 clones, around 82% of them singletons. This specimen consisted of peripheral blood, obtained on day 0 of AZD1222 vaccination. These receptors were collected from an adult in good health. Each CDR3 is given with its conserved first and last residue. The order of the fields is CDR3 length, J gene, V gene, clone size, D gene, CDR3 protein, CDR3 DNA. The D gene is left open where the match is weak. The size field is filled for only some rows; it gives once, few, many or a size class.

15	TRBJ1-1	TRBV6-2/TRBV6-3	NA	NA	CASSYQGRWGAEAFF	TGTGCCAGCAGTTATCAGGGGCGTTGGGGGGCTGAAGCTTTCTTT
15	TRBJ2-2	TRBV3-1/TRBV3-2	NA	TRBD1	CASSFRDRATGELFF	TGTGCCAGCAGTTTCCGGGACAGGGCCACCGGGGAGCTGTTTTTT
15	TRBJ2-7	TRBV7-8	NA	TRBD2	CASSLEASGSYEQYF	TGTGCCAGCAGCTTAGAGGCTAGCGGCTCCTACGAGCAGTACTTC
13	TRBJ2-7	TRBV10-1	NA	NA	CASRAGSGGEQYF	TGCGCCAGCAGAGCCGGGTCCGGAGGCGAGCAGTACTTC
14	TRBJ1-6	TRBV27	once	NA	CASSFGSYNSPLHF	TGTGCCAGCAGTTTCGGGAGCTATAATTCACCCCTCCACTTT
13	TRBJ1-1	TRBV6-2/TRBV6-3	once	TRBD1	CASRPTRGRWAFF	TGTGCCAGCAGGCCTACCAGGGGGCGCTGGGCTTTCTTT
14	TRBJ1-1	TRBV7-2	NA	NA	CASSPNLGGSEAFF	TGTGCCAGCAGCCCCAACCTGGGAGGGTCCGAAGCTTTCTTT
13	TRBJ1-4	TRBV7-8	few	NA	CASSPGPKEKLFF	TGTGCCAGCAGCCCAGGGCCCAAGGAAAAACTGTTTTTT
17	TRBJ2-1	TRBV7-9	few	TRBD2	CASSSNLGLADYNEQFF	TGTGCCAGCAGCTCCAATCTGGGACTAGCGGATTACAATGAGCAGTTCTTC
17	TRBJ2-1	TRBV9	NA	TRBD2	CASSPLPAGGSYNEQFF	TGTGCCAGCAGCCCCCTCCCCGCGGGAGGTTCCTACAATGAGCAGTTCTTC
16	TRBJ2-7	TRBV7-6	NA	TRBD2	CASSRAGGASSYEQYF	TGTGCCAGCAGTCGCGCGGGAGGGGCGAGCTCCTACGAGCAGTACTTC
15	TRBJ2-3	TRBV6-6	NA	TRBD2	CASSQTSGGTDTQYF	TGTGCCAGCAGTCAGACTAGCGGAGGCACAGATACGCAGTATTTT
12	TRBJ2-5	TRBV18	few	NA	CASSPRGETQYF	TGTGCCAGCTCACCAAGGGGAGAGACCCAGTACTTC
14	TRBJ2-7	TRBV4-3	many	TRBD2	CASSQGTSGYEQYF	TGCGCCAGCAGCCAAGGGACTAGCGGATACGAGCAGTACTTC
15	TRBJ2-5	TRBV9	NA	TRBD2	CASSAGLAGGETQYF	TGTGCCAGCAGCGCCGGACTAGCGGGAGGAGAGACCCAGTACTTC
14	TRBJ2-1	TRBV6-5	once	NA	CASSLGPGNNEQFF	TGTGCCAGCAGTCTGGGCCCCGGGAACAATGAGCAGTTCTTC